Below, 21 T cell receptor beta chains from the same sample are listed, as sequenced in a study of regulatory T cells in long-lasting Graves disease. Time point of the sample: newly diagnosed GD, antithyroid drugs for less than 3 months. RNA from PBMCs was the source of the TCR library. Researchers made TCR beta libraries by using iRepertoire HTBI primers and running Arm-PCR on CDR3 regions. One entry per CDR3 protein, called by TCRdb with MiXCR from the multiplex PCR reads. The table lists around 450,000 distinct CDR3 sequences, 15% of them singletons, with around 15% in the top ten. The same sample was also used in a study of T cells in Graves' hyperthyroidism and ophthalmopathy.

Sequencing was performed on peripheral blood mononuclear cells (PBMCs), taken at new diagnosis, from a patient treated with antithyroid drugs. The origin of the receptors is a woman in her 30s with Graves disease.

This clonotype was counted only a few times. The rearrangement links TRBV24-1 to TRBJ2-2; D is unclear. Germline CDR1 and CDR2: KGHDR and SFDVKD. The CDR3 is 15 residues long. V was clipped by 1 base and J by 3 bases, with 8 bases between them. CDR3 amino acids: CATSDLGLDTGELFF. The CDR3 DNA follows: TGTGCCACCAGTGATTTAGGTCTTGACACCGGGGAGCTGTTTTTT.

V is TRBV7-3 and J is TRBJ2-7; possibly TRBD1 for D (6 bases). CDR1 is SGHTA, CDR2 FQGTGA, per germline. V lost 5 bases and J lost 2, with 22 bases in between. This CDR3 is built from 17 residues. The chain's CDR3 is CASSPIGNREITYEQYF. CDR3 DNA: TGTGCCAGCAGCCCAATTGGAAACAGGGAGATTACCTACGAGCAGTACTTC.

This clonotype appeared a few times. CDR3 nucleotide sequence: TGTGCCAGCAGCTTCACTAGCGGGGGGGGTGAGACCCAGTACTTC. It encodes CASSFTSGGGETQYF. The gene calls are TRBV7-3 and TRBJ2-5, with 13 nucleotides matching TRBD2. The J segment lost 5 bases and the V segment lost 3 bases, leaving 3 bases of the junction unmatched. The CDR3 has 15 amino acids. Germline loops: CDR1 SGHTA, CDR2 FQGTGA.

V gene TRBV4-1 combines with J gene TRBJ1-3; D gene ambiguous. CDR1 and CDR2 (germline): MGHRA, YSYEKL. This CDR3 contains 14 residues. V was shortened by 0 bases and J by 4 bases, with 7 bases between the two germline ends. CDR3 in amino acids: CASSQELGGNTIYF. The CDR3 DNA reads as TGCGCCAGCAGCCAAGAATTGGGGGGAAACACCATATATTTT.

A few counts support this clonotype. The CDR3 region is CASSSLLAGGGNEQFF. CDR3 nucleotides: TGTGCCAGCAGTTCCTTGCTAGCGGGAGGTGGCAATGAGCAGTTCTTC. The chain is built from TRBV6-2 or TRBV6-3 and TRBJ2-1; 11 nucleotides agree with TRBD2. CDR3 length equals 16 residues. CDR1 MNHEY and CDR2 SVGEGT come from the germline V gene. The J segment lost 6 bases and the V segment lost 4 bases, leaving 8 bases of the junction unmatched.

This chain uses TRBV9 with TRBJ1-5; D might be TRBD1 (5 bases). V was trimmed by 0 bases and J by 7 bases, leaving 8 bases between them. This CDR3 region has 13 residues. CDR1 SGDLS and CDR2 YYNGEE come from the germline V gene. CDR3 nucleotide sequence: TGTGCCAGCAGCGTAGGGGACCGGCAGCCCCAGCATTTT. Its protein is CASSVGDRQPQHF.

The chain links TRBV9 to TRBJ2-5, with a tentative D call TRBD2 (6 bases). V was pared by 4 bases and J by 2 bases, with 12 bases between. This CDR3 comprises 14 residues. Germline CDR1 SGDLS, CDR2 YYNGEE. The CDR3 DNA follows: TGTGCCAGCAGCACCCCGGGACTGCAAGAGACCCAGTACTTC. Residues: CASSTPGLQETQYF. The whole variable domain, remainder taken from reference TRBV9 and TRBJ2-5, is DSGVTQTPKHLITATGQRVTLRCSPRSGDLSVYWYQQSLDQGLQFLIQYYNGEERAKGNILERFSAQQFPDLHSELNLSSLELGDSALYFCASSTPGLQETQYFGPGTRLLVL.

This clonotype showed up many times. The genes are TRBV28 and TRBJ1-1; possible D gene TRBD1, 6 bases. The V end lost 5 bases, the J end lost 8 bases, and 12 bases lay between the germline ends. The CDR3 sequence is 12 residues long. Germline V gene sequence: CDR1 MDHEN, CDR2 SYDVKM. As DNA, the CDR3 is TGTGCCAGCAGTCCCGAGACAGGCGAAGCTTTCTTT. Residues: CASSPETGEAFF.

This clonotype has ten or more counts. V is TRBV20-1 and J is TRBJ2-3, with D possibly being TRBD1 (5 bases). Trimming left V 2 bases short and J 7 bases short, with 7 bases between. The CDR3 is 11 amino acids. Germline CDR1 is DFQATT and CDR2 is SNEGSKA (reference sequence). The CDR3 DNA reads as TGCAGTGCTAGACAGGGAAATACGCAGTATTTT. Protein product: CSARQGNTQYF.

This chain joins TRBV7-3 and TRBJ2-3; 9 bases map to TRBD2. Germline loops: CDR1 SGHTA, CDR2 FQGTGA. CDR3 length: 15 amino acids. V lost 3 bases, J lost 2 bases, and 3 bases stayed unmatched. In nucleotides, the CDR3 is TGTGCCAGCAGCTTTAGCGGGAGTTACACAGATACGCAGTATTTT. Its translation is CASSFSGSYTDTQYF.

By sample share, this clonotype is large. The chain couples TRBV2 to TRBJ2-7; D may match TRBD1 or TRBD2 (6 bases each). CDR1 and CDR2 from the germline V gene are SNHLY and FYNNEI. CDR3 size: 14 residues. V dropped 6 bases and J dropped 2 bases, with 14 bases sitting between them. For the CDR3, the DNA is TGTGCCAGCAGGCGCGACAGGACTACCTACGAGCAGTACTTC. Translated, it gives CASRRDRTTYEQYF.

On this clonotype itself: A much larger clone is a single base away; this may be a read error. In this CDR3 the conserved last residue, phenylalanine or tryptophan, is missing, so a read error is likely. For the CDR3, the DNA is TGTGCCAGCAGTTACTCGACTCAGAAACTGATCTATGGCTACACCCTC. It encodes CASSYSTQKLIYGYTL. V gene TRBV6-2 or TRBV6-3 combines with J gene TRBJ1-2; D gene ambiguous. CDR3 length: 16 residues. The V end was cut by 0 bases, the J end by 4 bases, with 15 bases between. CDR1 is MNHEY, CDR2 SVGEGT, per germline.

The CDR3: CSADKAGRGYEQYF. The CDR3 region has the DNA TGCAGTGCTGACAAAGCAGGCAGGGGCTACGAGCAGTACTTC. The chain combines TRBV20-1 with TRBJ2-7, with a tentative D call TRBD1 (6 bases). Between the trimmed V and J ends, which lost 5 bases and 3 bases, there was a span of 17 bases. Germline lookup yields CDR1 DFQATT and CDR2 SNEGSKA (reference sequence). This CDR3 spans 14 amino acids.

This clonotype showed up just once. V is TRBV27 and J is TRBJ1-2; D is possibly TRBD1 (6 bases). From germline, CDR1 is MNHEY and CDR2 SMNVEV (reference sequence). Trimming stripped 2 bases from V and 2 bases from J, with 12 bases between. The CDR3 is 15 residues long. CDR3 bases: TGTGCCAGCAGTTTACGGCAGGGGATAAACTATGGCTACACCTTC. It is translated as CASSLRQGINYGYTF.

The chain carries TRBV5-1 and TRBJ1-2, with TRBD1 as a possible D gene (5 bases). Trimming shortened V by 2 bases and J by 1 base, and 24 bases separated the two germline ends. The CDR3 extends over 19 amino acids. Germline CDR1 is SGHRS and CDR2 is YFSETQ. The CDR3 protein is CASSFGAPSRDYLNYGYTF. CDR3 DNA sequence: TGCGCCAGCAGCTTCGGGGCCCCAAGCCGGGACTATCTTAACTATGGCTACACCTTC.

In its sample, this clonotype was seen many times. The V and J genes are TRBV30 and TRBJ2-2; D is uncertain. Trimming pared 2 bases from V and 0 bases from J, leaving 4 bases between. The CDR3 is 13 amino acids. CDR1 and CDR2 (germline): GTSNPN, SVGIG (reference sequence). The CDR3 protein is CAWSPSNTGELFF. The CDR3 DNA follows: TGTGCCTGGAGTCCCTCGAACACCGGGGAGCTGTTTTTT.

This clonotype turned up a few times. This rearrangement joins TRBV12-3 or TRBV12-4 to TRBJ2-2, with no clear D. Deletions cut 5 bases from V and 5 bases from J, with 12 bases between. CDR3 length: 14 residues. CDR3 residues: CASSGVAATGELFF. The CDR3 DNA sequence: TGTGCCAGCAGTGGGGTCGCTGCAACCGGGGAGCTGTTTTTT.

The rearrangement uses TRBV20-1 and TRBJ2-1, with D perhaps TRBD2 (6 bases). The ends were cut back, 6 bases at V and 5 bases at J, with 17 bases in the middle. The CDR3 sequence is 14 residues long. Germline CDR1 is DFQATT and CDR2 is SNEGSKA (reference sequence). The CDR3 DNA reads TGCAGTGCGATGGGGCGGGAAGCCAACAATGAGCAGTTCTTC. Protein sequence: CSAMGREANNEQFF.

This clonotype has a handful of counts. The gene calls are TRBV9 and TRBJ1-3; D is ambiguous. The germline gives CDR1 SGDLS, CDR2 YYNGEE. This CDR3 is built from 16 residues. Between the trimmed V and J ends, which lost 2 bases and 4 bases, there was a span of 16 bases. The CDR3 DNA sequence: TGTGCCAGCAGCGTGACCGGGGAACGGATCGGAAACACCATATATTTT. Translating it yields CASSVTGERIGNTIYF. Filled out from reference TRBV9 and TRBJ1-3, the complete variable domain reads DSGVTQTPKHLITATGQRVTLRCSPRSGDLSVYWYQQSLDQGLQFLIQYYNGEERAKGNILERFSAQQFPDLHSELNLSSLELGDSALYFCASSVTGERIGNTIYFGEGSWLTVV.

A few counts support this clonotype. The chain combines TRBV10-3 with TRBJ1-2, with 7 bases fitting TRBD1. Trimming removed 6 bases from V and 6 bases from J; junction bases left unmatched: 13. The CDR3 runs to 15 residues. The germline gives CDR1 ENHRY, CDR2 SYGVKD. This chain's CDR3 is CAIRSGGAMADGYTF. In DNA, the CDR3 is TGTGCCATCAGGTCAGGGGGGGCAATGGCGGATGGCTACACCTTC.

At least ten counts were recorded for this clonotype. The junction differs from germline at one of its ends, possibly a read error. The gene calls are TRBV12-5 and TRBJ2-7; no clear D. This CDR3 contains 14 residues. Germline CDR1 is LGHNT and CDR2 is FRNRAP. The CDR3 region has the DNA TGTGCTAGTGGTTCCACGGACCTCTCCCACGAGCAGTACTTC. Residues: CASGSTDLSHEQYF.